This T cell receptor beta chain was captured in a study of T cell responses to AZD1222 COVID-19 vaccine (dated by TCRdb to the early 2020s). In the study overall: AZD1222 recipients given second doses at about 4 weeks or at about 12 weeks were pooled, since spike-specific TCR depth and breadth were not found to differ between the two schedules. Trial participants were enrolled by age into 18-55, 56-69 and 70-plus year subgroups, with roughly 150, 30 and 60 TCR-sequenced participants respectively. A total of approximately 250 trial participants underwent TCR sequencing, of whom roughly 210 had received two doses of AZD1222 and some 25 had received two doses of the MenACWY control vaccine. What the work shows at the level of the full study, not this receptor alone: In the small 56-69-year group, the increase in depth fell short of significance, most likely because of low power. The whole spike protein was spanned by vaccine-associated CD4 TCRs, and dominant responses were seen in regions 160-218 and 743-854. Spike-specific TCR breadth and depth rose significantly after two AZD1222 doses compared with day 0 and with MenACWY recipients. Because no day 14 peak-response samples were available, the repertoires could be characterized only after the peak T cell response. Participants were mostly white British and included more females than males, and it was suggested by the authors that clonal diversity may have been underestimated. Reportedly, almost half of the unique spike-specific TCRs recognized epitopes lying outside the regions that are mutated in the B.1.351 and B.1.1.7 variants. Conclusions about previously exposed vaccinees were limited because only a handful of AZD1222 recipients were SARS-CoV-2 seropositive at baseline.

The CDR3 regions of human TCRbeta chains were subjected to immunosequencing. Per the source publication's procedure: Repertoire TCRs were checked for matches against a reference library of SARS-CoV-2-specific TCRs that had been generated using the MIRA antigen-specificity platform. Breadth was defined as the fraction of unique TCRs that were SARS-CoV-2-associated, and depth was defined as the fraction of total T cells that were SARS-CoV-2-associated. Using the MIRA data, every spike-specific TCR was mapped to the spike region that the TCR reacted to and assigned to either a CD4 or a CD8 class. Log10-transformed breadth and depth values were compared by one-way ANOVA with Sidak's multiple comparisons tests. TCRdb carries this immuneACCESS record with in-frame sequences only. Its versions omit some clonotypes, under half of them owing to an unresolved V gene in the studies checked, with the rest unexplained. D and trimming were read from the DNA, whereas the V and J calls and clone size are those reported in that table. The sample has approximately 150,000 clones on record, 80% to 95% of them singletons. 2% to 2.5% of the sample goes to the ten largest clones.

This specimen's time point label, interpreted: baseline before first vaccination. The vaccinee samples were drawn from two UK trials, COV001 and COV002, one of which was a single-blind randomized controlled phase 2/3 trial testing AZD1222 (ChAdOx1 nCoV-19) in healthy adults. For TCRbeta chain sequencing, PBMC samples from trial participants were taken at day 0 and at day 28 after the second dose. In regard to this clone: It has no known antigen specificity. Per-nucleotide qualities are absent, and no much larger clonotype sits a single base away.

Taken from cysteine to phenylalanine, the CDR3 has 17 residues. Only the CDR3 part of the read is kept: 51 bases, read in frame from the first base. The germline V gene yields SGHRS for CDR1 and YFSETQ for CDR2. V loses 5 bases of germline sequence and J loses 0 bases, and the interval between the two ends is 19 bases. The source was peripheral blood, collected on day 0 of AZD1222 vaccination. Here the chain combines TRBV5-1 and TRBJ2-3; the D gene is tentatively TRBD1 or TRBD2, each matching 5 bases. The receptor's source is an adult in good health. The DNA sequence is TGCGCCAGCAGACGGGGCCATAGAATTACCAGCACAGATACGCAGTATTTT. The encoded protein is CASRRGHRITSTDTQYF.